This TCR beta chain was sequenced for a study of T cell repertoires in cytomegalovirus infection. On the study more broadly: Recently identified HLA-C-restricted CMV epitopes were among the peptides used. Shared public TCR beta signatures pointed to both CMV infection and a matching HLA type.

This clonotype showed up just a few times. Its antigen is still unknown. Whole-study findings and limits: CMV-specific TCR beta clonotypes restricted by HLA-C were the ones dominating the ex vivo response. Identification of carriers of CMV plus the relevant HLA was performed using cumulative public TCR beta family frequency.

MiXCR, run by TCRdb on the reads, gives a single entry per CDR3 protein. The sample consists of hundreds of thousands of distinct CDR3 sequences, less than 35% of them appearing once. Sequenced material: cultured CD8+ T cells from PBMCs, taken from culture after CMV antigen stimulation. The sequence came from a human donor in good health (CMV status not recorded). Some clones in this sample may be carry-over from other donors' samples.

CDR3 bases: TGTGCCACCAGCAGAGTAGGGGCGGGGGGGCCTTTTGAGCAGTTCTTC. Translation gives CATSRVGAGGPFEQFF. V usage is TRBV15 and J usage is TRBJ2-1; the match to TRBD2 covers 9 bases. With V trimmed by 1 base and J by 9 bases, 10 bases remained unmatched. Germline lookup yields CDR1 LNHNV and CDR2 YYDKDF (reference sequence). The CDR3 is made up of 16 amino acids.